A single sample is the source of the 31 T cell receptor beta chains below, sequenced in a study of vaccination effects on CD4 cells after COVID-19. Antigen-specific CD4+ T cells expanded by the ViraFEST assay with viral peptide pools were then sequenced. Culturing for about 9 days preceded CD4+ T cell isolation. The participants, recipients of two vaccine doses, got either BNT162b2 or mRNA-1273. These TCRs are of unknown antigen specificity. TCRdb's table, derived via immunoSEQ multiplex PCR, lists solely in-frame clones and lacks some. The sample comprises tens of thousands of clones, 70% to 90% of which are singletons, and approximately 1.3% rests with the top ten. This specimen consisted of CD4+ T cells from PBMCs cultured with HCoV-229E spike peptides, obtained after COVID-19 vaccination. All receptors derive from a human donor who received a COVID-19 vaccine.

The chain joins TRBV7-3 to TRBJ2-7, with D hard to call. The germline V gene encodes CDR1 SGHTA and CDR2 FQGTGA. V lost 8 bases, J lost 4 bases, and 6 bases lay in between. The CDR3 totals 10 residues. CDR3 sequence reads: CASGYYEQYV. The CDR3 DNA follows: TGTGCCAGCGGATATTACGAGCAGTACGTC.

The chain combines TRBV19 with TRBJ2-1; the D is unclear. With 0 bases removed from V and 15 bases from J, the gap between germline ends came to 12 bases. CDR3 length: 12 amino acids. In germline, CDR1 is LNHDA, CDR2 SQIVND (reference sequence). The chain's CDR3 is CASSIDRYIRFF. The CDR3 bases are TGTGCCAGTAGTATAGACAGGTACATTAGGTTCTTC.

This rearrangement joins TRBV29-1 to TRBJ2-5; TRBD2 aligns across 10 bases. With 7 bases clipped from V and 1 base from J, the junction kept 6 bases outside the gene matches. CDR1 is SQVTM and CDR2 is ANQGSEA in the germline V gene. This CDR3 is built from 14 residues. Here the CDR3 DNA reads TGCAGCGCGGGCCTAGCGGGGGCCCAAGAGACCCAGTACTTC. It is translated as CSAGLAGAQETQYF.

V is TRBV7-9 and J is TRBJ2-3; 13 bases are shared with TRBD2. Germline trimming cut 5 bases from V and 2 bases from J; bases unmatched to any gene: 13. Germline V gene data show CDR1 as SEHNR and CDR2 as FQNEAQ (reference sequence). This CDR3 region has 19 residues. CDR3 loop: CASSNLRTSGGKDTDTQYF. In DNA, the CDR3 is TGTGCCAGCAGCAACCTAAGGACTAGCGGGGGAAAGGACACAGATACGCAGTATTTT.

The table lists this clone with a few counts. This sequence joins TRBV5-4 and TRBJ2-2; 8 nucleotides align to TRBD1. V gave up 4 bases and J gave up 6 bases; unmatched junction bases: 8. CDR1 and CDR2 from the germline V gene are SGHNT and YYREEE (reference sequence). CDR3 length: 15 amino acids. In nucleotides, the CDR3 is TGTGCCAGCAGCCCCGGGACAGGAGTCCCCGGGGAGCTGTTTTTT. Protein product: CASSPGTGVPGELFF.

The CDR3 nucleotides are TGTGCCAGCAGTTACTCGAAATTGGGGTTGAATGAGCAGTTCTTC. Translation: CASSYSKLGLNEQFF. The chain is built from TRBV6-5 and TRBJ2-1; D gene unclear. CDR3 length: 15 amino acids. V was trimmed by 0 bases and J by 7 bases, leaving 13 bases between them. Germline-derived CDR1 and CDR2 are MNHEY and SVGAGI.

The chain joins TRBV10-2 to TRBJ1-4; 8 bases map to TRBD1. Germline lookup yields CDR1 WSHSY and CDR2 SAAADI. V shed 6 bases, J shed 8 bases, and the junction held 5 bases outside the gene matches. The CDR3 is made up of 13 amino acids. The CDR3 reads CASSADRVEKLFF. DNA of the CDR3: TGCGCCAGCAGCGCGGACAGGGTCGAAAAACTGTTTTTT.

The V call is TRBV5-4, the J call TRBJ1-1; no reliable D call. Trimming took off 1 base at V and 6 bases at J, with 10 bases between the two ends. There are 13 residues in the CDR3. CDR1 SGHNT and CDR2 YYREEE come from the germline V gene (reference sequence). DNA of the CDR3: TGTGCCAGCAGCTTGAGGCGGGAGGCTGAAGCTTTCTTT. It encodes CASSLRREAEAFF.

The chain carries TRBV7-2 and TRBJ1-2; TRBD1 might be the D (5 bases). Per germline, CDR1 SGHTA and CDR2 FQGNSA. Trimming took off 5 bases at V and 2 bases at J, with 9 bases between the two ends. The CDR3 covers 13 residues. CDR3 nucleotide sequence: TGTGCCAGCAGCCCGGGACGGAACTATGGCTACACCTTC. Translation gives CASSPGRNYGYTF.

This clone was found a few times. The chain employs TRBV10-3 and TRBJ2-3, with 8 nucleotides matching TRBD2. V lost 10 bases to trimming and J lost 1 base; unmatched junction nucleotides: 10. The CDR3 runs to 15 residues. Per germline, CDR1 ENHRY and CDR2 SYGVKD. CDR3 sequence: CATGISGGGTDTQYF. The CDR3, as DNA: TGTGCCACAGGGATTTCGGGAGGGGGCACAGATACGCAGTATTTT.

This chain links TRBV19 with TRBJ1-2; 7 bases agree with TRBD1. CDR1 LNHDA and CDR2 SQIVND come from the germline V gene (reference sequence). This CDR3 has 15 residues. V gave up 5 bases and J gave up 0 bases; unmatched junction bases: 6. CDR3 sequence reads: CASSPRDSSNYGYTF. In nucleotides, the CDR3 is TGTGCCAGTAGTCCGCGGGACAGCTCTAACTATGGCTACACCTTC.

The chain couples TRBV15 to TRBJ1-6, with D perhaps TRBD1 (5 bases). Trimming stripped 0 bases from V and 9 bases from J, with 15 bases between. Germline V gene sequence: CDR1 LNHNV, CDR2 YYDKDF (reference sequence). The CDR3 is 16 residues long. CDR3 bases: TGTGCCACCAGCAGAGATATGAGCGGGGGGACTTCACCCCTCCACTTT. This gives the protein CATSRDMSGGTSPLHF.

The rearrangement links TRBV18 to TRBJ1-5, with unresolved D. The CDR3 runs 12 residues. Germline V lookup: CDR1 KGHSH, CDR2 LQKENI. V lost 5 bases, J lost 6 bases, and 8 bases lay in between. CDR3 sequence reads: CASSSYTQPQHF. The CDR3 DNA follows: TGTGCCAGCTCATCGTACACTCAGCCCCAGCATTTT.

J is TRBJ1-4 and V is TRBV3-1 (or the pseudogene TRBV3-2); D possibly corresponds to TRBD1 (5 bases). The CDR3 runs 12 residues. The germline CDR1 and CDR2 sequences are LGHDT and YNNKEL (reference sequence). With 5 bases removed from V and 11 bases from J, the gap between germline ends came to 12 bases. CDR3 amino acids: CASSGQTEKLFF. The CDR3 DNA follows: TGTGCCAGCAGCGGTCAGACAGAGAAACTGTTTTTT.

The rearrangement links TRBV7-3 to TRBJ2-5, with TRBD1 matching 7 bases. CDR3 size: 13 residues. Trimming took 6 bases from V and 4 from J; bases not matched to a gene: 5. Germline-derived CDR1 and CDR2 are SGHTA and FQGTGA. Here the CDR3 reads CASRGQIGETQYF. As DNA, the CDR3 is TGTGCCAGCAGGGGACAGATCGGAGAGACCCAGTACTTC.

This clone showed up just once. The rearrangement uses TRBV5-1 and TRBJ2-5, with 12 bases lining up with TRBD2. CDR3 size: 15 residues. J lost 2 bases, V lost 1 base, and 0 bases had no gene match. The germline CDR1 and CDR2 sequences are SGHRS and YFSETQ. CDR3 region: CASSLTSGGQETQYF. CDR3 bases: TGCGCCAGCAGCTTGACTAGCGGGGGGCAAGAGACCCAGTACTTC.

The rearrangement links TRBV5-1 to TRBJ2-5; no firm D call. CDR3 length equals 14 residues. The V and J ends lost 4 bases and 5 bases respectively, with 15 bases between them. Per the germline V gene, CDR1 is SGHRS and CDR2 is YFSETQ. The CDR3 spells CASSGSWSGETQYF. The CDR3 nucleotides read TGCGCCAGCAGCGGCTCCTGGAGTGGGGAGACCCAGTACTTC. Full variable domain (missing parts from reference TRBV5-1 and TRBJ2-5): KAGVTQTPRYLIKTRGQQVTLSCSPISGHRSVSWYQQTPGQGLQFLFEYFSETQRNKGNFPGRFSGRQFSNSRSEMNVSTLELGDSALYLCASSGSWSGETQYFGPGTRLLVL.

The genes are TRBV19 and TRBJ2-1, with TRBD2 identical over 7 bases. Germline CDR1 LNHDA, CDR2 SQIVND (reference sequence). The CDR3 totals 13 residues. V dropped 3 bases and J dropped 9; count of bases not matched to a gene: 5. CDR3 protein: CASSIFRTSEQFF. The DNA of the CDR3 is TGTGCCAGTAGTATTTTCAGGACTAGTGAGCAGTTCTTC.

This clone has only a few counts. This chain links TRBV7-2 with TRBJ1-1; 8 bases align to TRBD1. After removal of 0 bases from V and 10 bases from J, the junction contained 4 bases not matched to a gene. Germline CDR1 and CDR2: SGHTA and FQGNSA. The CDR3 runs to 13 residues. The CDR3 is CASSLADRVAAFF. The CDR3 bases are TGTGCCAGCAGCTTAGCGGACAGGGTGGCAGCTTTCTTT.

The V gene is TRBV25-1, the J gene TRBJ1-3; D is ambiguous. V was clipped by 2 bases and J by 0 bases, with 2 bases between them. There are 13 residues in the CDR3. From germline, CDR1 is MGHDK and CDR2 SYGVNS. CDR3 sequence: CASSENSGNTIYF. The CDR3 DNA sequence: TGTGCCAGCAGTGAAAACTCTGGAAACACCATATATTTT.

The rearrangement uses TRBV7-8 and TRBJ2-7; 8 positions agree with TRBD1. There are 13 residues in the CDR3. From germline, CDR1 is SGHVS and CDR2 FQNEAQ. V shed 6 bases, J shed 3 bases, and the junction held 4 bases outside the gene matches. The DNA for the CDR3 is TGTGCCAGCAGTCGGGGACAGGACTACGAGCAGTACGTC. Translated, it gives CASSRGQDYEQYV.

The chain recombines TRBV11-3 with TRBJ2-1; perhaps TRBD2 as D (6 bases). This CDR3 spans 15 amino acids. The V gene's germline CDR1 is SGHNT and CDR2 YENEEA. The V end lost 6 bases, the J end lost 8 bases, and 20 bases lay between the germline ends. The CDR3 DNA reads TGTGCCAGCAGTCTAGCTAGCGAGGGTAAGGATGAGCAGTTCTTC. Its protein is CASSLASEGKDEQFF.

This clone was picked up a small number of times. The chain recombines TRBV11-2 with TRBJ1-2; 8 positions match TRBD1. This CDR3 spans 16 amino acids. V shed 5 bases, J shed 5 bases, and the junction held 13 bases outside the gene matches. Germline lookup yields CDR1 SGHAT and CDR2 FQNNGV. CDR3 region: CASSPLQDGTGYGYTF. CDR3 sequence (DNA): TGTGCCAGCAGCCCACTACAAGACGGGACAGGTTATGGCTACACCTTC.

The V and J genes are TRBV5-4 and TRBJ2-3; D is uncertain. Per the germline V gene, CDR1 is SGHNT and CDR2 is YYREEE (reference sequence). V lost 4 bases and J 0 bases, leaving 6 bases between the germline ends. The CDR3 consists of 13 residues. The CDR3 here is CASSLGSTDTQYF. The CDR3 DNA reads TGTGCCAGCAGCCTGGGTAGCACAGATACGCAGTATTTT.

The chain is built from TRBV5-1 and TRBJ1-4; no clear D gene. The CDR3 runs 14 residues. Germline CDR1 SGHRS, CDR2 YFSETQ. Trimming cost V 6 bases and J 1 base, with 10 bases left between them. CDR3 nucleotides: TGCGCCAGCAAAGTCGGGCTAACTAATGAAAAACTGTTTTTT. Translation: CASKVGLTNEKLFF.

This clone came up once. The J gene is TRBJ2-2, the V gene TRBV5-6; tentative D call: TRBD1 (5 bases). This CDR3 contains 14 residues. The germline V gene encodes CDR1 SGHDT and CDR2 YYEEEE. Trimming removed 1 base at V and 7 bases at J, with 11 bases between. CDR3 nucleotide sequence: TGTGCCAGCAGCTTGAGGGGTCAGGGCGGGGAGCTGTTTTTT. This codes for CASSLRGQGGELFF.

The DNA of the CDR3 is TGTGCCAGCAGTTACCTCCCGAACACCGGGGAGCTGTTTTTT. It encodes CASSYLPNTGELFF. The genes are TRBV6-2 or TRBV6-3 and TRBJ2-2; D is ambiguous. CDR3 length: 14 amino acids. V was cut by 2 bases and J by 0 bases, with 4 bases left in between. The germline gives CDR1 MNHEY, CDR2 SVGEGT.

This chain uses TRBV5-5 with TRBJ2-5; 7 bases fit TRBD2. Germline CDR1 reads SGHKS; CDR2 reads YYEKEE (reference sequence). The length of the CDR3 is 13 residues. Trimming removed 2 bases from V and 6 bases from J; junction bases left unmatched: 4. CDR3 nucleotide sequence: TGTGCCAGCAGCTTAGACGGGAGGCAGACCCAGTACTTC. Translation: CASSLDGRQTQYF.

This chain connects TRBV6-6 to TRBJ2-7; possibly TRBD1 for D (5 bases). V dropped 2 bases and J dropped 6 bases, with 17 bases sitting between them. The CDR3 runs to 15 residues. Germline V gene lookup returns CDR1 MNHNY and CDR2 SVGAGI (reference sequence). CDR3 sequence: CASSYGRTRVPEQYV. The CDR3 DNA sequence: TGTGCCAGCAGTTACGGCAGGACAAGAGTACCCGAGCAGTACGTC.

The chain is built from TRBV21-1 and TRBJ2-1; the DNA was not compared with TRBD2, the D call given in the table. TRBV21-1 is a known pseudogene. The CDR3 is made up of 20 amino acids. CDR3 coding DNA: TGTGCCAGCAGCAAAGGGGGGGGACTAGCGGGGGGATTGTCCTACAATGAGCAGTTCTTC. This codes for CASSKGGGLAGGLSYNEQFF.

This chain connects TRBV6-1 to TRBJ2-7; D remains unclear. V lost 2 bases and J 9 bases, leaving 14 bases between the germline ends. CDR1 MNHNS and CDR2 SASEGT come from the germline V gene. CDR3 size: 13 residues. This CDR3 is CASSETRGLWQYV. In nucleotides, the CDR3 is TGTGCCAGCAGTGAAACCCGAGGCTTGTGGCAGTACGTC.